This TCR beta chain comes out of a study of patients and donors after allogeneic stem cell transplantation. This clonotype was detected only a few times. In TCRdb, the RT-PCR reads were re-called with MiXCR into one record per CDR3 protein. The sample has 920,000 or so distinct CDR3 sequences; 18% are singletons. The sequence derives from a human donor who was either an allogeneic HSCT recipient or a stem cell or donor lymphocyte infusion donor (not recorded which). It is not recorded whose cells these are; they may come from a transplant donor. The sample taken for sequencing was blood, either unsorted or a sorted T cell fraction (not recorded which).

This CDR3 reads CASSLVPHARDTQYF. As DNA, the CDR3 is TGCGCCAGCAGCTTGGTACCCCATGCGAGGGATACGCAGTATTTT. This chain connects TRBV5-1 to TRBJ2-3; D is uncertain. The CDR3 runs to 15 residues. The V and J ends lost 0 bases and 6 bases respectively, with 14 bases between them. Germline V gene data show CDR1 as SGHRS and CDR2 as YFSETQ.